This entry is about one TCR beta chain. The data stem from a study of blood T cell repertoires in COVID-19. Study-wide background: Spain, Italy and the United States supplied samples that represented acute and convalescent COVID-19.

The ends lost 3 bases at V and 8 bases at J; junction bases unmatched: 7. The length of the CDR3 is 14 residues. Per germline, CDR1 MNHEY and CDR2 SMNVEV (reference sequence). How the authors handled the data: By means of reference gene primer amplification, nucleated cell counts were estimated. Produced via immunoSEQ multiplex PCR; TCRdb's table is partial and in-frame only. The DNA was the basis for D and trimming; V, J and clone size are from that table. The sample shows 250,000 to 350,000 clones, 75% to 90% of them seen only once. This rearrangement joins TRBV27 to TRBJ2-1, with 7 bases matching TRBD2. Sequencing input: peripheral blood. This clonotype was sampled from a woman in her thirties with COVID-19, enrolled during active disease. The DNA for the CDR3 is TGTGCCAGCAGTTTTTCCGGGGGGTCGGATGAGCAGTTCTTC. Translation gives CASSFSGGSDEQFF.